This T cell receptor (beta chain) is from a study of blood T cell repertoires in COVID-19. As for the study in general: The United States, Italy and Spain were the sources of the acute and convalescent COVID-19 samples.

CDR3 length equals 16 residues. In germline, CDR1 is MNHEY, CDR2 SMNVEV (reference sequence). The J segment lost 6 bases and the V segment lost 1 base, leaving 9 bases of the junction unmatched. This clone was detected only once. As originally analysed: Amplified reference gene primers provided the basis for estimating nucleated cell counts. Only in-frame clones appear in the TCRdb table, and some are missing; sequencing was by immunoSEQ multiplex PCR. The V and J calls and the clone size are those of that table, but D and trimming were determined from the DNA. The data show about 160,000 clones, with around nine tenths seen just once and roughly a sixth held by the top ten.

This TCR was recovered from a man in his 60s with active or convalescent COVID-19. The chain joins TRBV27 to TRBJ1-2; 9 nucleotides agree with TRBD1. The material sequenced was peripheral blood. In DNA, the CDR3 is TGTGCCAGCAGTTTATTAGGGGACAGGGAGGGGAATGGCTACACCTTC. Residues: CASSLLGDREGNGYTF.